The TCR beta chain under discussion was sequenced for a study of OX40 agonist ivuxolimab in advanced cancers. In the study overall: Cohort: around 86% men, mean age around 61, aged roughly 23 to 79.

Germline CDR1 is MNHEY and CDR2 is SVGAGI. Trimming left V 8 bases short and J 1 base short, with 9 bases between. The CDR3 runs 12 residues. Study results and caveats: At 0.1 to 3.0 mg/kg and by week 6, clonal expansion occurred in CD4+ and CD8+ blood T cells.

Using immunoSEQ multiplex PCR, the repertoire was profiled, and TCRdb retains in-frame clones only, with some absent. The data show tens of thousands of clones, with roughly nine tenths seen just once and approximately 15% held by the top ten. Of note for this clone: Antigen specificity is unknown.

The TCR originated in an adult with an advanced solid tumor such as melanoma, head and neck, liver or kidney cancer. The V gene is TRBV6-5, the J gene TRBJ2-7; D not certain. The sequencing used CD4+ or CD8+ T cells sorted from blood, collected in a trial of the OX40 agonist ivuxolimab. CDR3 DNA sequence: TGTGCCAGCCTAGGTTCGTCCTACGAGCAGTACTTC. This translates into CASLGSSYEQYF.